This TCR beta chain is drawn from a study of blood T cell repertoires in COVID-19. Produced via immunoSEQ multiplex PCR; TCRdb's table is partial and in-frame only. Among about 220,000 clones listed, approximately 83% were seen once. Germline values: CDR1 SQVTM, CDR2 ANQGSEA. The junction had 7 bases not matched to a gene; V was cut back by 5 bases and J by 1 base. CDR3 size: 14 residues. The source is a woman aged 40 to 49 with acute COVID-19. Sequenced sample: PBMCs or T cells enriched from blood (not recorded which). This chain links TRBV29-1 with TRBJ1-1; 7 bases agree with TRBD1. The CDR3 loop reads CSVRGTETNTEAFF. Here the CDR3 DNA reads TGCAGCGTTAGGGGGACAGAGACGAACACTGAAGCTTTCTTT.